This T cell receptor (beta chain) was identified during a study of CD8 T cells in Susac syndrome (dated by TCRdb to between 2018 and 2021). With respect to the entire study: Repertoire sequencing was used to test whether CD8+ T cell activation and differentiation in Susac syndrome was antigen driven. Summary of the overall study and its limitations: The TCR sequencing and HLA analysis was acknowledged to have included a relatively small number of individuals.

RNA was extracted with the RNeasy kit and roughly 0.5 to 1 ug was reverse transcribed using random hexamers. The immunoSEQ multiplex PCR assay, covering 54 Vbeta and 13 Jbeta segments, was used to amplify TCR beta CDR3 regions. PCR amplification bias was corrected by using a synthetic template baseline for primer optimization and computational correction. The paper's data handling went like this. Only productive sequences were kept, with reads annotated to V, D and J genes according to IMGT and analyzed in immunoSEQ Analyzer. To calculate clonality, Shannon entropy was normalized by log2 of the number of productive unique sequences and then subtracted from one. Public and private clones were assessed among the 100 most prevalent clones of each patient and control. Clones were defined as Susac-specific if absent from the healthy and MS cohorts, from over a thousand published viral clones and from other ImmuneACCESS disease sequences. TCRdb itself trimmed the public reads at Q25 with fastp, ran MiXCR and retained productive beta chains. Rows with a matching CDR3 protein are joined into one entry that keeps the most common DNA and genes. The V and J calls, along with clone size, are taken from TCRdb and not from the paper's own processing. This sample lists about 190,000 distinct CDR3 sequences; around 93% were detected once. 0.1% of the sample is taken by the ten largest.

Peripheral blood CD8+ and CD4+ T cells from healthy donors, Susac syndrome patients and multiple sclerosis patients were profiled using high-throughput TCR beta sequencing. Healthy donors were included as age- and sex-matched controls. Bulk CD8+ and CD4+ T cells were purified by magnetic negative isolation, while CD8+ TEMRA cells were enriched using FACS. Blood was drawn into EDTA tubes, processed within 24 hours, and PBMCs were isolated by density gradient centrifugation. PBMCs intended for TCR sequencing were cryopreserved in liquid nitrogen and were subsequently thawed in a 37 degrees C water bath. The sorted or isolated CD4+, CD8+ and CD8+ TEMRA cells reached a purity of at least 90%. A remark on this clonotype: The antigen it binds to is not known. It has no much larger one-base neighbor in the sample; base qualities were not kept.

Trimming takes 3 bases from V and 3 bases from J, and the germline ends sit 6 bases apart. Inclusive of the bounding cysteine and phenylalanine, the CDR3 is 12 residues long. Only the CDR3 DNA is retained, 36 bases long and in frame from the first base. The germline V gene specifies SGHRS as CDR1 and YFSETQ as CDR2. The chain uses TRBV5-1 and TRBJ2-5; the D match is possibly TRBD1 or TRBD2, with 5 bases aligned in each. The sequence was collected from a human donor in good health. Sequencing was performed on CD4+ T cells from PBMCs. The CDR3 reads as follows: CASSWGKETQYF. The nucleotide sequence is given as TGCGCCAGCAGCTGGGGGAAAGAGACCCAGTACTTC.